This is a list of T cell receptor beta chains from one sample in a study of beta chain features in type 1 diabetes. Sequenced by immunoSEQ multiplex PCR; TCRdb stores in-frame clones only, minus some. The repertoire has around 250,000 clones, 24% of them found once; the top ten carry roughly 0.011%. The sequencing input was naive CD4+ T cells from blood. The receptors stem from a woman aged 30 to 39 with type 1 diabetes. Each CDR3 is given with its conserved first and last residue. Fields, in order: D gene, clone size, J gene, CDR3 length, V gene, CDR3 protein, CDR3 DNA. The D gene is left open where the match is weak. Only some rows state a clone size, as once, few, many or a class for expanded clones.

TRBD2 . TRBJ2-5 15 TRBV9 CASSLAGGRQETQYF TGTGCCAGCAGCCTAGCGGGAGGCAGGCAAGAGACCCAGTACTTC
TRBD2 . TRBJ2-7 13 TRBV30 CAWNLAGIYEQYF TGTGCCTGGAATTTAGCGGGGATCTACGAGCAGTACTTC
TRBD2 . TRBJ2-3 15 TRBV5-1 CASSLSTSGRDTQYF TGCGCCAGCAGCTTGTCGACTAGCGGGAGGGATACGCAGTATTTT
. few TRBJ1-2 12 TRBV2 CASSRQIYGYTF TGTGCCAGCAGCCGACAGATCTATGGCTACACCTTC
TRBD1 . TRBJ2-7 16 TRBV5-1 CASSPGATGVFYEQYF TGCGCCAGCAGCCCGGGGGCGACAGGGGTTTTCTACGAGCAGTACTTC
. few TRBJ1-2 15 TRBV29-1 CSVEGRLGLSSGYTF TGCAGCGTTGAAGGGCGGTTGGGACTTTCGAGCGGCTACACCTTC
. . TRBJ1-5 13 TRBV7-3 CASSSGDNQPQHF TGTGCCAGCAGCTCAGGGGATAATCAGCCCCAGCATTTT
TRBD1 . TRBJ2-2 15 TRBV9 CASARQGVDTGELFF TGTGCCAGCGCGAGACAGGGGGTGGACACCGGGGAGCTGTTTTTT
. . TRBJ1-1 14 TRBV28 CASSFQRVNTEAFF TGTGCCAGCAGTTTCCAGAGGGTGAACACTGAAGCTTTCTTT
TRBD2 . TRBJ2-5 16 TRBV6-5 CASSLTSRVTPETQYF TGTGCCAGCAGTTTGACTAGCAGGGTCACCCCTGAGACCCAGTACTTC
TRBD1 few TRBJ2-1 15 TRBV5-4 CASSTGTGRYNEQFF TGTGCCAGCAGCACGGGGACAGGGAGATACAATGAGCAGTTCTTC
. . TRBJ1-1 13 TRBV5-1 CASSLELGAEAFF TGCGCCAGCAGCTTGGAATTGGGAGCTGAAGCTTTCTTT
. . TRBJ1-5 14 TRBV30 CAWSVRFGDQPQHF TGTGCCTGGAGTGTAAGATTCGGGGATCAGCCCCAGCATTTT
TRBD1 few TRBJ1-2 15 TRBV5-1 CASSLGQGKAYGYTF TGCGCCAGCAGCTTGGGACAGGGGAAGGCCTATGGCTACACCTTC
. few TRBJ1-1 11 TRBV30 CAWSVSTEAFF TGTGCCTGGAGTGTATCGACTGAAGCTTTCTTT
. . TRBJ2-3 17 TRBV15 CATSRDRQGRNTDTQYF TGTGCCACCAGCAGAGATCGTCAGGGAAGGAACACAGATACGCAGTATTTT
TRBD2 few TRBJ2-1 15 TRBV4-2 CASSQGASGFPEQFF TGTGCCAGCAGCCAAGGGGCTAGCGGGTTTCCTGAGCAGTTCTTC
TRBD1 . TRBJ2-1 13 TRBV2 CASSAGTGVVQFF TGTGCCAGCAGTGCCGGGACAGGCGTTGTGCAGTTCTTC
. . TRBJ2-5 15 TRBV7-9 CASSLGGTPQETQYF TGTGCCAGCAGCTTAGGGGGGACACCCCAAGAGACCCAGTACTTC
TRBD2 . TRBJ2-1 15 TRBV18 CASSPQAGADDEQFF TGTGCCAGCTCACCACAAGCGGGAGCGGACGATGAGCAGTTCTTC
TRBD1 . TRBJ2-7 14 TRBV18 CASSRGQGRNEQYF TGTGCCAGCTCCCGTGGACAGGGTAGGAACGAGCAGTACTTC
. few TRBJ1-5 13 TRBV2 CASKWTMNQPQHF TGTGCCAGCAAATGGACAATGAATCAGCCCCAGCATTTT
TRBD1 few TRBJ1-2 13 TRBV18 CASSPDRAWGYTF TGTGCCAGCTCACCCGACAGGGCATGGGGCTACACCTTC
TRBD2 . TRBJ2-7 14 TRBV15 CATSREGEGYEQYF TGTGCCACCAGCAGAGAAGGGGAGGGCTACGAGCAGTACTTC
TRBD1 . TRBJ1-3 14 TRBV9 CASSRNRGQNTIYF TGTGCCAGCAGCCGGAACAGGGGGCAGAACACCATATATTTT
TRBD2 . TRBJ2-2 16 TRBV12-5 CASGSLRGLDTGELFF TGTGCTAGTGGTTCCCTCAGGGGACTAGACACCGGGGAGCTGTTTTTT
. few TRBJ2-7 13 TRBV30 CAWSIGGPYEQYF TGTGCCTGGAGTATTGGTGGGCCCTACGAGCAGTACTTC